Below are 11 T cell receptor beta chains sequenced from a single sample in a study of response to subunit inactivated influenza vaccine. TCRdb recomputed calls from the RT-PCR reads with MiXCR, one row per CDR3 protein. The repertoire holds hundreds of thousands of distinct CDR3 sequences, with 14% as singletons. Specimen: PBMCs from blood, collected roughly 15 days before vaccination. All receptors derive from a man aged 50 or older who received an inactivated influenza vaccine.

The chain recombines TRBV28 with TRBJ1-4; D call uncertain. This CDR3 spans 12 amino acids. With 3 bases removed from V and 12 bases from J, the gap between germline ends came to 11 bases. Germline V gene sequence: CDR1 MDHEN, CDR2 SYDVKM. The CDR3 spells CASSLRREQLFF. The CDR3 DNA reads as TGTGCCAGCAGTTTGCGTAGGGAACAACTGTTTTTT.

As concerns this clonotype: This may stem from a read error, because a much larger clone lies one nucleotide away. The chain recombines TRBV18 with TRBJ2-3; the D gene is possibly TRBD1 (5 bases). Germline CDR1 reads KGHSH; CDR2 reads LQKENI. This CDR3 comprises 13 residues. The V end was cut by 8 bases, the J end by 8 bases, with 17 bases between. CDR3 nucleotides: TGTGCCAGCAGGACAAGAGCACCAGGTACGCAGTATTTT. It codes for CASRTRAPGTQYF.

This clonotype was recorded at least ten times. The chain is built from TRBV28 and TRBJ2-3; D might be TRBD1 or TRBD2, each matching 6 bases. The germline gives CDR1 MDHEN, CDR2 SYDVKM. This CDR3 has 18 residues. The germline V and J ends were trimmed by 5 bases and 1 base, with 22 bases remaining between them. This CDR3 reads CASSGPGGTLLGTDTQYF. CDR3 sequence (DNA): TGTGCCAGCAGTGGGCCCGGAGGGACACTGTTGGGCACAGATACGCAGTATTTT.

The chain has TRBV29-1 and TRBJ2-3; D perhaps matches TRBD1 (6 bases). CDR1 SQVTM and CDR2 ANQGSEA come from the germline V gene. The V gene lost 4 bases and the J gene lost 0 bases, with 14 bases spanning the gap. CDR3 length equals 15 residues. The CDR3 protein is CSVVRPDRSTDTQYF. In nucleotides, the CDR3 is TGCAGCGTTGTTAGGCCGGACAGAAGCACAGATACGCAGTATTTT.

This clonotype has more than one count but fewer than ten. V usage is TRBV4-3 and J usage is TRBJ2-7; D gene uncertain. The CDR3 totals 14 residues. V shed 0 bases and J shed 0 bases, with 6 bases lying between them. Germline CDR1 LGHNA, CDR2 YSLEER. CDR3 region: CASSQDWHSYEQYF. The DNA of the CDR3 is TGCGCCAGCAGCCAAGATTGGCACTCCTACGAGCAGTACTTC.

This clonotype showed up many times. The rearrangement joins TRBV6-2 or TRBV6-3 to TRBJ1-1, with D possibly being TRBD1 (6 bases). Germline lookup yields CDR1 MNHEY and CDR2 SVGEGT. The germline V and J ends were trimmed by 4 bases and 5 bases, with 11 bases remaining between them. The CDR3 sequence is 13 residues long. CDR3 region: CASSLPGQTEAFF. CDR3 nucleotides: TGTGCCAGCAGTTTACCCGGACAGACTGAAGCTTTCTTT.

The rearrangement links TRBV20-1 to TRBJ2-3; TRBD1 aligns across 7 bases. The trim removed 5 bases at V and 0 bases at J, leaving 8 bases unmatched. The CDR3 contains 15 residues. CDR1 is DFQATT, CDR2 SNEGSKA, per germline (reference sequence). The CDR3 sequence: CSALRTGESTDTQYF. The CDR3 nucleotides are TGCAGTGCTCTCAGGACAGGAGAGAGCACAGATACGCAGTATTTT.

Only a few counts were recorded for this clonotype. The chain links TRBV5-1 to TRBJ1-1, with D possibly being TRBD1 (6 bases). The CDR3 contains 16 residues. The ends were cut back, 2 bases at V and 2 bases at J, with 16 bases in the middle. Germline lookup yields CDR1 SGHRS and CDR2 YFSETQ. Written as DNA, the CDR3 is TGCGCCAGCAGCTTTGGCGCAGGGGTGGGTAACACTGAAGCTTTCTTT. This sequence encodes CASSFGAGVGNTEAFF.

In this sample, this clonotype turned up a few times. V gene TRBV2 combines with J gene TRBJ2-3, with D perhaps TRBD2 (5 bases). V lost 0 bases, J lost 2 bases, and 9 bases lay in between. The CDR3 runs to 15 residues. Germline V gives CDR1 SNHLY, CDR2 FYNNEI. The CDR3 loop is CASSEATGITDTQYF. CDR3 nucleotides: TGTGCCAGCAGTGAAGCGACGGGGATCACAGATACGCAGTATTTT.

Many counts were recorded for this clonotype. CDR3: CASSTWDAKETQYF. DNA for the CDR3: TGCGCCAGCAGCACCTGGGATGCCAAAGAGACCCAGTACTTC. The genes are TRBV5-1 and TRBJ2-5; no clear D gene. Trimming shortened V by 4 bases and J by 3 bases, and 13 bases separated the two germline ends. CDR1 and CDR2 (germline): SGHRS, YFSETQ. The CDR3 loop spans 14 amino acids.

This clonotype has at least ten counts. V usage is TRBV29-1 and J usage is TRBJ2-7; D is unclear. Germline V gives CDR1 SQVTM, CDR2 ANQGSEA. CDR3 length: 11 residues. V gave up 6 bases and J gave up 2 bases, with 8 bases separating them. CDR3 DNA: TGCAGCGTGGCCTCGGCCTACGAGCAGTACTTC. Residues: CSVASAYEQYF.